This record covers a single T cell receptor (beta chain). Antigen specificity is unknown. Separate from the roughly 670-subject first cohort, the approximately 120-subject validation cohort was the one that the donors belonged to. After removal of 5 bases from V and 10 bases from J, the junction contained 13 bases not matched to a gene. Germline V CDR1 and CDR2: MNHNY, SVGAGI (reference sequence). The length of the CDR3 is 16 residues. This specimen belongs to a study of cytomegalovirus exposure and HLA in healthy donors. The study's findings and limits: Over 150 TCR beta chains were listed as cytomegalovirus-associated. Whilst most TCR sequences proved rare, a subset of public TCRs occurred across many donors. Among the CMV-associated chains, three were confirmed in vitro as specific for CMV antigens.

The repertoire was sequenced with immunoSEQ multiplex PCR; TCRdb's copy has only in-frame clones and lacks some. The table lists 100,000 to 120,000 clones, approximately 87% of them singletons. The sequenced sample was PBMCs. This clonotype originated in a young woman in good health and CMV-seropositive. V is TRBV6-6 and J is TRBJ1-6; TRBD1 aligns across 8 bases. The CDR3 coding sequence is TGTGCCAGCAGTCACAAGGACAGGGTAGGAGGATCACCCCTCCACTTT. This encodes CASSHKDRVGGSPLHF.